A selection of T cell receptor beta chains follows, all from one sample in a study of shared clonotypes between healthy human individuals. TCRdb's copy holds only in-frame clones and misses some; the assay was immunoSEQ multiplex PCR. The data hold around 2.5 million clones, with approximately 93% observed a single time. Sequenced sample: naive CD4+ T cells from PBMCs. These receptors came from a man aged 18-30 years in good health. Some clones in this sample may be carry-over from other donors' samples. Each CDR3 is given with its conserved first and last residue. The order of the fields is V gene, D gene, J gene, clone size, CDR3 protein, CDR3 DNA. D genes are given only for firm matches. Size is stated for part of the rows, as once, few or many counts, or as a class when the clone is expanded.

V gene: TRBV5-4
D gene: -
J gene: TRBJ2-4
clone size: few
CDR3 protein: CASRRGVGIQYF
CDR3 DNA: TGTGCCAGCAGAAGAGGGGTTGGCATTCAGTACTTC

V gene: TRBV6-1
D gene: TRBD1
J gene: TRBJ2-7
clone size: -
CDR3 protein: CASFSKGAGGYEQYF
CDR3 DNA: TGTGCCAGCTTCTCGAAAGGGGCAGGGGGCTACGAGCAGTACTTC

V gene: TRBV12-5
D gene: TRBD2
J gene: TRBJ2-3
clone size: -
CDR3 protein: CASGPGTSGNDTQYF
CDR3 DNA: TGTGCTAGTGGGCCCGGGACTAGCGGTAATGATACGCAGTATTTT

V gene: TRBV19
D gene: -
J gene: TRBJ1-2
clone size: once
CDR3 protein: CASSMEGAYGYTF
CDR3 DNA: TGTGCCAGTAGTATGGAGGGCGCGTATGGCTACACCTTC

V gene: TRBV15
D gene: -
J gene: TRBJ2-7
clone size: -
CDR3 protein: CATSRSQLSSYEQYF
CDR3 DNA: TGTGCCACCAGCAGAAGTCAGTTGAGCTCCTACGAGCAGTACTTC

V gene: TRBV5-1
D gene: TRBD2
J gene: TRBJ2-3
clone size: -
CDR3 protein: CASSHYSGSGPLSSTDTQYF
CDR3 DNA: TGCGCCAGCAGCCATTACAGCGGGAGCGGGCCCCTAAGCTCCACAGATACGCAGTATTTT

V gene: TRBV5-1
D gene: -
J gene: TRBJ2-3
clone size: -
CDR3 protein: CASSFLTGGTDTQYF
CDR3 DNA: TGCGCCAGCAGCTTCTTGACGGGAGGCACAGATACGCAGTATTTT

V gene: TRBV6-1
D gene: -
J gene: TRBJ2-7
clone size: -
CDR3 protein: CASSSRSSYEQYF
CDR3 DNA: TGTGCCAGCAGTTCCCGAAGTAGCTACGAGCAGTACTTC

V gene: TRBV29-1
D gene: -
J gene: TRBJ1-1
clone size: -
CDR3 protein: CSVVGRQNTEAFF
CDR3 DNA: TGCAGCGTTGTAGGCAGACAGAACACTGAAGCTTTCTTT

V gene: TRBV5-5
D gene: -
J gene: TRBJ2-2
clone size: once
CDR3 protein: CASSFNTGELFF
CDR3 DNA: TGTGCCAGCAGCTTCAACACCGGGGAGCTGTTTTTT

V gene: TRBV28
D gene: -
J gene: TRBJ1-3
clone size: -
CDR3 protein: CASTPGGSGNTIYF
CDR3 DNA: TGTGCCAGCACTCCGGGGGGGTCTGGAAACACCATATATTTT

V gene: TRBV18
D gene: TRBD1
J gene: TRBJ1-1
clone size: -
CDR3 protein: CASSPLGTGMNTEAFF
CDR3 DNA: TGTGCCAGCTCACCACTGGGGACAGGAATGAACACTGAAGCTTTCTTT

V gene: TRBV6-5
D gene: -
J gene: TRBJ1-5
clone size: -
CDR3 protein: CASSYTGVGQPQHF
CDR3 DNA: TGTGCCAGCAGTTACACAGGCGTGGGTCAGCCCCAGCATTTT

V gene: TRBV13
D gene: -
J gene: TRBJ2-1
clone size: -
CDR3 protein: CASAKRTNSYNEQFF
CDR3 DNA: TGTGCCAGCGCCAAGCGGACCAACTCCTACAATGAGCAGTTCTTC

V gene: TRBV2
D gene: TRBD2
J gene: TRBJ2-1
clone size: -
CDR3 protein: CASSDSGGSYNEQFF
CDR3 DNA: TGTGCCAGCAGTGATTCGGGGGGTTCCTACAATGAGCAGTTCTTC

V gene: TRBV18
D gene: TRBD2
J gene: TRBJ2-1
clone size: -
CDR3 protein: CASSLGLAGDNEQFF
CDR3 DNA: TGTGCCAGCTCACTGGGACTAGCGGGGGACAATGAGCAGTTCTTC

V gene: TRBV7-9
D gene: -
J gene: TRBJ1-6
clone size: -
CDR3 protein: CASSLEGSPLHF
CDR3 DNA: TGTGCCAGCAGCTTAGAGGGATCACCCCTCCACTTT

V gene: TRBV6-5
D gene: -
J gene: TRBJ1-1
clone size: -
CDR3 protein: CASSGIENTEAFF
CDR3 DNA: TGTGCCAGCAGTGGAATAGAGAACACTGAAGCTTTCTTT

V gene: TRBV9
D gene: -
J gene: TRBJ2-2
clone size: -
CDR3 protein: CASSVVGGPNTGELFF
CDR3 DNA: TGTGCCAGCAGCGTAGTGGGCGGGCCGAACACCGGGGAGCTGTTTTTT

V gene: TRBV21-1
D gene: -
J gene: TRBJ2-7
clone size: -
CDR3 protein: CASSRRGEYEQYF
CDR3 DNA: TGTGCCAGCAGCAGAAGGGGAGAATACGAGCAGTACTTC

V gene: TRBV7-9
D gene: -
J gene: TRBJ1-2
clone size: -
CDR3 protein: CASSPTEWLLRYGYTF
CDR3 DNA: TGTGCCAGCAGCCCGACAGAGTGGCTGTTAAGATATGGCTACACCTTC

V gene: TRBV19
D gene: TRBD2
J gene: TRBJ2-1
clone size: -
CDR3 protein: CASSIFGGGSYNEQFF
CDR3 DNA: TGTGCCAGTAGTATATTTGGCGGCGGGAGCTACAATGAGCAGTTCTTC

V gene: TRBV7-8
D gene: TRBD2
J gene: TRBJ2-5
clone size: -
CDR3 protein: CASSLTHTGLAGGFETQYF
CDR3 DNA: TGTGCCAGCAGCTTAACTCATACGGGGCTAGCGGGTGGTTTTGAGACCCAGTACTTC

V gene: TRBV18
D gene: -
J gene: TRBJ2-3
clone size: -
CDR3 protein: CASSPRLVRDSSDTQYF
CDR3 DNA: TGTGCCAGCTCACCAAGGCTGGTGCGGGATTCGTCAGATACGCAGTATTTT

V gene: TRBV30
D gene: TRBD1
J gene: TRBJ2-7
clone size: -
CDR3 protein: CAWSATGFEQYF
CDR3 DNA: TGTGCCTGGAGCGCGACAGGGTTCGAGCAGTACTTC

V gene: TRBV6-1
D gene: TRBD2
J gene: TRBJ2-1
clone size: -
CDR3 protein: CASSVAGGSNEQFF
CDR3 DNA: TGTGCCAGCAGTGTTGCGGGAGGTTCTAATGAGCAGTTCTTC

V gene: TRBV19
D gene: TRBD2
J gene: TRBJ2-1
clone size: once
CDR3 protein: CASRLSGVPYNEQFF
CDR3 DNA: TGTGCCAGTAGACTTAGCGGGGTCCCCTACAATGAGCAGTTCTTC

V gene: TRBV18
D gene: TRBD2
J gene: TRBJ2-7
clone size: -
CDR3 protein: CASSPREGALEQYF
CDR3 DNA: TGTGCCAGCTCACCCCGGGAGGGAGCTTTGGAGCAGTACTTC

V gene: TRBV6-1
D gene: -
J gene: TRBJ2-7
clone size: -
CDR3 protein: CASSEDSTYEQYF
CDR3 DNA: TGTGCCAGCAGTGAGGACTCGACCTACGAGCAGTACTTC

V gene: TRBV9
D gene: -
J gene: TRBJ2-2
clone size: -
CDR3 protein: CASSDHRVGELFF
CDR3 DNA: TGTGCCAGCAGCGACCACAGGGTTGGGGAGCTGTTTTTT

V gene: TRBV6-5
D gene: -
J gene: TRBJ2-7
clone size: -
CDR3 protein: CASSYYDSSYEQYF
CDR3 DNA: TGTGCCAGCAGTTACTACGACAGCTCCTACGAGCAGTACTTC

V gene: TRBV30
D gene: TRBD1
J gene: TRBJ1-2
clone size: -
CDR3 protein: CAWTSPGTGPRRKYGYTF
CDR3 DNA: TGTGCCTGGACCTCCCCCGGGACAGGGCCCCGGAGGAAGTATGGCTACACCTTC

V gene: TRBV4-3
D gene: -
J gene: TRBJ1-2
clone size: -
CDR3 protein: CASSQGLVNYGYTF
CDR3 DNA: TGCGCCAGCAGCCAAGGGTTGGTGAACTATGGCTACACCTTC

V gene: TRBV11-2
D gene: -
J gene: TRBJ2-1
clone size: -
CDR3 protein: CASSFPLGGGPRNNEQFF
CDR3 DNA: TGTGCCAGCAGCTTCCCCCTCGGAGGGGGCCCTCGGAACAATGAGCAGTTCTTC

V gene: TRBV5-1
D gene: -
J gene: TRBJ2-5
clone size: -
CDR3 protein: CASSLTPKETQYF
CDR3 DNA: TGCGCCAGCAGCTTGACGCCTAAAGAGACCCAGTACTTC

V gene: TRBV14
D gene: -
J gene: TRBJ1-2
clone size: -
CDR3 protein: CASSQDPHYGYTF
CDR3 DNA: TGTGCCAGCAGCCAAGATCCACACTATGGCTACACCTTC

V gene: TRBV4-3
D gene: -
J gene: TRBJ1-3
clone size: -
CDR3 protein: CASSTQVGSGNTIYF
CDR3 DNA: TGCGCCAGCAGCACTCAGGTTGGCTCCGGAAACACCATATATTTT

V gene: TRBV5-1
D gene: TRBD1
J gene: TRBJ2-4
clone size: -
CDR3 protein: CASSSDGQGFEGNIQYF
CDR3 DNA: TGCGCCAGCAGCTCAGACGGACAGGGCTTCGAGGGAAACATTCAGTACTTC

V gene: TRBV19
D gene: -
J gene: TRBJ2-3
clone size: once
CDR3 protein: CASSIGEDTQYF
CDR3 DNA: TGTGCCAGTAGTATTGGGGAAGATACGCAGTATTTT

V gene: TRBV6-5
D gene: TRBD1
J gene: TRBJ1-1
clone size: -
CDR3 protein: CASSFGQGAFF
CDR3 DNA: TGTGCCAGCAGTTTCGGACAGGGAGCTTTCTTT

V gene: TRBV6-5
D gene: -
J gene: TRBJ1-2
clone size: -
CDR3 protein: CASSSFSPAGYTF
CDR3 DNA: TGTGCCAGCAGTTCCTTCAGCCCAGCGGGCTACACCTTC

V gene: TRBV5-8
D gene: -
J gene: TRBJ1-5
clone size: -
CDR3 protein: CASSQVPGASNQPQHF
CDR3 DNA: TGTGCCAGCAGTCAGGTCCCGGGTGCGAGCAATCAGCCCCAGCATTTT

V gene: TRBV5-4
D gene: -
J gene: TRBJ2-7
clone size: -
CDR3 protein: CASSLGEVPNEQYF
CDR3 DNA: TGTGCCAGCAGCTTGGGGGAAGTACCCAACGAGCAGTACTTC

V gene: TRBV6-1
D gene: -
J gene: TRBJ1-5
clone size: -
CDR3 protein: CASRGGSNQPQHF
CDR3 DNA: TGTGCCAGCCGCGGGGGTAGCAATCAGCCCCAGCATTTT

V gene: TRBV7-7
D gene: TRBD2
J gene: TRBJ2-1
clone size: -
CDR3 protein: CASSLDAWREAGNEQFF
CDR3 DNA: TGTGCCAGCAGCTTAGACGCGTGGCGGGAGGCAGGCAATGAGCAGTTCTTC

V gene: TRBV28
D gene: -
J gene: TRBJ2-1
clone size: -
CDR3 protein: CASSTPGLLTYNEQFF
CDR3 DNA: TGTGCCAGCAGCACCCCAGGACTGCTAACCTACAATGAGCAGTTCTTC

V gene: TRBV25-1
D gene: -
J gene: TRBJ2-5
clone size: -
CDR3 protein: CASSSGTLPGETQYF
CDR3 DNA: TGTGCCAGCAGTTCCGGGACCCTTCCAGGAGAGACCCAGTACTTC

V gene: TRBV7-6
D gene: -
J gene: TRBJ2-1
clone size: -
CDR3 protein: CASSFTYSSEQFF
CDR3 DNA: TGTGCCAGCAGCTTTACTTATTCCAGTGAGCAGTTCTTC